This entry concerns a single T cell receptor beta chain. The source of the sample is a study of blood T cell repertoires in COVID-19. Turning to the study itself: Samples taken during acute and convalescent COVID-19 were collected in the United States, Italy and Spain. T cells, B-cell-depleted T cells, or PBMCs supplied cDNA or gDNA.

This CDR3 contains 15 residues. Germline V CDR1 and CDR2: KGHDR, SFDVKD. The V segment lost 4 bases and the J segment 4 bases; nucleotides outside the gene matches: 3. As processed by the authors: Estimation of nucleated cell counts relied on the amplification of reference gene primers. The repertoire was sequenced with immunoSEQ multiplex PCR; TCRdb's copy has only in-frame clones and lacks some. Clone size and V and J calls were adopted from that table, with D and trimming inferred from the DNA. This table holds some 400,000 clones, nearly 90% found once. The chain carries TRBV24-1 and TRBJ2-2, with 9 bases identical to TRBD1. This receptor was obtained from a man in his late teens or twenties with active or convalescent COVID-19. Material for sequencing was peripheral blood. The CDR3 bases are TGTGCCACCAGTGAACAGGGGGCAAGCACCGGGGAGCTGTTTTTT. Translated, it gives CATSEQGASTGELFF.